This T cell receptor (beta chain) appears in the sequencing data of a study of blood T cells in healthy people across ages. The germline gives CDR1 DFQATT, CDR2 SNEGSKA (reference sequence). The CDR3 covers 15 residues. With V trimmed by 3 bases and J by 3 bases, 9 bases remained unmatched. A sample-barcoded 5' primer and a J-beta primer mix were used in a second PCR of roughly 6 to 11 cycles. All samples yielded 3 million or more CDR3-containing paired-end reads. MiXCR was run by TCRdb on the 5' RACE reads, yielding one entry per CDR3 protein. The table records 1.5 million to 2 million distinct CDR3 sequences, about 39% of them present only once.

The V call is TRBV20-1, the J call TRBJ2-7, with 9 nucleotides matching TRBD1. Material: blood. This receptor was identified in a human donor in good health. This chain's CDR3 is CSARVDGTGYYEQYF. CDR3 in DNA: TGCAGTGCTAGGGTAGATGGGACAGGGTACTACGAGCAGTACTTC.